This TCR beta chain is drawn from a study of T cell repertoires in cytomegalovirus infection. About the research overall: Used in the study were CMV epitopes, some recently identified and HLA-C-restricted, others well-studied and HLA-B-restricted. CMV infection plus the matching HLA type was flagged by public TCR beta signatures.

One entry per CDR3 protein results from TCRdb running MiXCR on the reads. The sample shows roughly 700,000 distinct CDR3 sequences, roughly 33% of them seen only once. Trimming removed 8 bases from V and 0 bases from J, with 19 bases in between. Germline V gene data show CDR1 as SGHVS and CDR2 as FNYEAQ. This CDR3 spans 16 amino acids. This clonotype occurred a few times. Its antigen is still unknown. General observations from the study: In two of eight donors, the top clonotype was HLA-C-restricted CMV-specific. Cumulated frequencies of public TCR beta families served to identify carriers of CMV plus the relevant HLA.

This TCR was sampled from a human donor in good health (CMV status not recorded). Some clones in this sample may be carry-over from other donors' samples. V and J are TRBV7-6 and TRBJ1-1, with D perhaps matching TRBD1 (5 bases). Sequences were derived from cultured PBMCs, sampled from culture after CMV antigen stimulation. The DNA of the CDR3 is TGTGCCAGCCCTATCGCTGCAGGGCAGATGAACACTGAAGCTTTCTTT. Its protein product is CASPIAAGQMNTEAFF.